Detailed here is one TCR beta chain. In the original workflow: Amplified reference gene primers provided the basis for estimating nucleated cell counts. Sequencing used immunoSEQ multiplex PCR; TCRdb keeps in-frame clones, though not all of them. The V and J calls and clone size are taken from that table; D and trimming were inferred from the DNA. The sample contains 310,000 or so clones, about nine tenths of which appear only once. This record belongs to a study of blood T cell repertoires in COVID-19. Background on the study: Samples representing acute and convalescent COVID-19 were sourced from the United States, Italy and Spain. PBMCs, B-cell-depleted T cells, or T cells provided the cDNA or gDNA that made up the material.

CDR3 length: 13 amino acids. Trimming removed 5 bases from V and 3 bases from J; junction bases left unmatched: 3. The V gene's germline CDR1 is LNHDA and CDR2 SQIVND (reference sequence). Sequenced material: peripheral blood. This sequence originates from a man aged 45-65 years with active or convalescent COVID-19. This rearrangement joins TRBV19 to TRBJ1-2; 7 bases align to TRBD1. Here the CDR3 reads CASSPGQYYGYTF. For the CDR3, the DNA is TGTGCCAGTAGTCCGGGACAGTACTATGGCTACACCTTC.